This T cell receptor beta chain was profiled in a study of T cell changes during pregnancy in multiple sclerosis. Assay used: immunoSEQ multiplex PCR; TCRdb lists only in-frame clones, some missing. The sample lists tens of thousands of clones; around 92% were seen once. Sequences were derived from CD4+ T cells from peripheral blood mononuclear cells, sampled after pregnancy. The clonotype originates from a female donor in good health, enrolled as a control in a pregnancy study.

CDR3: CASSPTGGTEAFF. In DNA, the CDR3 is TGTGCCAGCTCACCAACCGGCGGAACTGAAGCTTTCTTT. The rearrangement links TRBV18 to TRBJ1-1, with D uncertain. The CDR3 is 13 amino acids. The germline gives CDR1 KGHSH, CDR2 LQKENI. Trimming removed 2 bases at V and 5 bases at J, with 9 bases between.